Listed below are T cell receptor beta chains from one sample, sequenced in a study of T-cell reconstitution after alpha-beta-depleted transplantation in children. TCRdb analysed the PCR reads with MiXCR anew, one entry per CDR3 protein. Here the sample spans 200,000 to 250,000 distinct CDR3 sequences, roughly 10% being singletons. The specimen comprised PBMCs, sampled before TCRalphabeta/CD19-depleted stem cell transplant. These receptors all come from a child younger than two with acute myeloid leukemia, due to receive a stem cell transplant. CDR3s leave out the opening cysteine and the closing phenylalanine or tryptophan. Only part of the rows carry a size: once, few, many, or a class if the clone is expanded.

many,TRBV20-1,TRBJ1-1,SVTSTGFTRAF
few,TRBV6-1,TRBJ2-3,ASSLLGGRGTDTQY
many,TRBV12-3/TRBV12-4,TRBJ1-2,ASSLQSEVG
-,TRBV14,TRBJ2-3,ASSEEGWRTPGDTQY
many,TRBV7-2,TRBJ2-3,ASSPLLGLPPDTQY
many,TRBV20-1,TRBJ1-4,SARDSGQGATNEKLF
many,TRBV11-2,TRBJ1-1,ASSLEGLTEAF
many,TRBV20-1,TRBJ2-4,SAELAGGAKNIQY
many,TRBV29-1,TRBJ2-7,SVEGQGADEQY
many,TRBV4-1,TRBJ2-3,ASSQDGLRIADTQY
few,TRBV4-1,TRBJ1-2,ASSPQGAAYGYT
many,TRBV19,TRBJ2-7,ASSDLLSTYEQY
many,TRBV20-1,TRBJ2-5,SASLASGSGETQY
many,TRBV5-1,TRBJ2-3,ASSRLGENTDTQY
-,TRBV3-1,TRBJ2-2,ASSPETGELF
many,TRBV12-3/TRBV12-4,TRBJ2-5,ASSSDRRTQY
many,TRBV29-1,TRBJ2-2,SVRGRVDTGELF
few,TRBV27,TRBJ2-1,ASSLSGRRNEQF
-,TRBV12-5,TRBJ2-7,ASGSSGTGAHEQY
many,TRBV12-3/TRBV12-4,TRBJ1-5,ASSFSPGYSQPQH
many,TRBV7-2,TRBJ1-2,ASSLLHTNYGYT
many,TRBV11-2,TRBJ2-3,ASSSIPITSGGGTDTQY
many,TRBV4-2,TRBJ2-5,ASSGGTSGAEETQY
many,TRBV3-1,TRBJ2-7,ASSQLLAATYEQY
many,TRBV28,TRBJ1-2,ASSLDQNDGYT
many,TRBV7-8,TRBJ2-7,ASSQQGDEQY
few,TRBV2,TRBJ2-7,ASRRQGSSYEQY
many,TRBV6-5,TRBJ2-5,ASSNSGVRETQY
-,TRBV28,TRBJ2-5,ASSPSFAPEETQY
many,TRBV28,TRBJ2-5,ASSLTSGRVGETQY
-,TRBV14,TRBJ2-1,ASSPGQFNEQF
few,TRBV2,TRBJ2-5,ASSVRETQY
many,TRBV20-1,TRBJ2-7,SARDDSEQY
many,TRBV6-6,TRBJ1-5,ASSYGGGQPQH
many,TRBV5-1,TRBJ2-1,ASSLMGDSSYNEQF
many,TRBV6-5,TRBJ2-5,ASTLAGGPETQY
many,TRBV6-5,TRBJ2-1,ASSYRWNNEQF
many,TRBV3-1,TRBJ1-6,ASSPYVDSPLH